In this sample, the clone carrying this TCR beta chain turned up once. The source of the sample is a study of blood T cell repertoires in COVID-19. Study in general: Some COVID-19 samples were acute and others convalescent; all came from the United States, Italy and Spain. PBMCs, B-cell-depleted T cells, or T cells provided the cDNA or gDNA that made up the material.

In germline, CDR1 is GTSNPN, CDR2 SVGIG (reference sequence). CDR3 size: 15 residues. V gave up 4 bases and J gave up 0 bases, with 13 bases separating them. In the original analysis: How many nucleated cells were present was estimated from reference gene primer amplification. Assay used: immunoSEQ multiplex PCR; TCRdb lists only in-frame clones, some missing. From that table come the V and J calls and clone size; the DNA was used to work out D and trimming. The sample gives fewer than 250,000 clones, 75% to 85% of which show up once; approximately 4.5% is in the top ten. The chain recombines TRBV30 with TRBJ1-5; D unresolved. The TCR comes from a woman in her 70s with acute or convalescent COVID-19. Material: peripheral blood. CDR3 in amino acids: CAWNRGFTSNQPQHF. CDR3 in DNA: TGTGCCTGGAATCGAGGTTTCACTAGCAATCAGCCCCAGCATTTT.